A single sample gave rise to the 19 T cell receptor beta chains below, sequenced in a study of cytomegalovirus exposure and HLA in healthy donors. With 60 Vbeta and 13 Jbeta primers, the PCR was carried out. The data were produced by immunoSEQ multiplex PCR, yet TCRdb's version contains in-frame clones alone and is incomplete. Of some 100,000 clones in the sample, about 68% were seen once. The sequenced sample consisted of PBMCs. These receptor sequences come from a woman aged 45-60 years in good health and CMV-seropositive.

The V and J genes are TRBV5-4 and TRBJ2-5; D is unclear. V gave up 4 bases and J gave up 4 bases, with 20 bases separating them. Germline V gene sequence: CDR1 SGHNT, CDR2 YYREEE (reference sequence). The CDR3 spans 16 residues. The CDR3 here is CASSPPGLVAGETQYF. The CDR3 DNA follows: TGTGCCAGCAGCCCCCCCGGTTTGGTAGCTGGAGAGACCCAGTACTTC.

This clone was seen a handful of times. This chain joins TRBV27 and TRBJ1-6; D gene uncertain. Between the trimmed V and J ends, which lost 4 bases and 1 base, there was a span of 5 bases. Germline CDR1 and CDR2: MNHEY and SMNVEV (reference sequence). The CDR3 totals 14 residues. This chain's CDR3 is CASSWRSYNSPLHF. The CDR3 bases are TGTGCCAGCAGTTGGAGATCCTATAATTCACCCCTCCACTTT.

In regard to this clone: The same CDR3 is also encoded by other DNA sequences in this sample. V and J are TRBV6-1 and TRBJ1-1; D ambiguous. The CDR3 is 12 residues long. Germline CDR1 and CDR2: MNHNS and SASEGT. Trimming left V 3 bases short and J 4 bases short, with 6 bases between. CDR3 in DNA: TGTGCCAGCAGTGAGGGGAGCACTGAAGCTTTCTTT. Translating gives CASSEGSTEAFF.

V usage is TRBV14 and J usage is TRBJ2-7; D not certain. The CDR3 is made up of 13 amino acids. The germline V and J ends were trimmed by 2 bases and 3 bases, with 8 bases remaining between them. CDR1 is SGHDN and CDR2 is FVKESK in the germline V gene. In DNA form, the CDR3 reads TGTGCCAGCAGCCAAAGCCACAGCTACGAGCAGTACTTC. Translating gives CASSQSHSYEQYF.

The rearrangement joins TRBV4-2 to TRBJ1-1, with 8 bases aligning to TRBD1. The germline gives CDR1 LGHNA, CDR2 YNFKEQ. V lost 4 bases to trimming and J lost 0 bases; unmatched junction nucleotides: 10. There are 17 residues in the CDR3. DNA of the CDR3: TGTGCCAGCAGCCCGAATGGACAGGGAGGTTTGAACACTGAAGCTTTCTTT. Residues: CASSPNGQGGLNTEAFF.

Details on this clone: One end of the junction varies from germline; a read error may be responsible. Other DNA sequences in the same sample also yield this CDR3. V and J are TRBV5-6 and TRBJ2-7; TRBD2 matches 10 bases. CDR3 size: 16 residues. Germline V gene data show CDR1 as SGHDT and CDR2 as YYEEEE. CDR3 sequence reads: CASSRRRTSGSYEQYF. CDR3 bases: TGTGCCAGCAGCCGACGCCGGACTAGCGGTTCCTACGAGCAGTATTTC.

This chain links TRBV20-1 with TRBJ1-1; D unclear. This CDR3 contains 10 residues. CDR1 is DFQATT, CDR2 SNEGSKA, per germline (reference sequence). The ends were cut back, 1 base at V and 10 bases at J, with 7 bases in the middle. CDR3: CSARVPVAFF. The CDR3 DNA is TGCAGTGCTAGAGTCCCGGTAGCTTTCTTT.

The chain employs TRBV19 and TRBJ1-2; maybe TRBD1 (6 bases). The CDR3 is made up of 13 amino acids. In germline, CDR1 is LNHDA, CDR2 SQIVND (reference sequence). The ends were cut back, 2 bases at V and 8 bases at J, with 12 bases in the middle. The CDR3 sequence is CASSINRVGGYTF. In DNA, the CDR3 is TGTGCCAGTAGTATAAACAGGGTTGGAGGCTACACCTTC. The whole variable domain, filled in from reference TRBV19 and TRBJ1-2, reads DGGITQSPKYLFRKEGQNVTLSCEQNLNHDAMYWYRQDPGQGLRLIYYSQIVNDFQKGDIAEGYSVSREKKESFPLTVTSAQKNPTAFYLCASSINRVGGYTFGSGTRLTVV.

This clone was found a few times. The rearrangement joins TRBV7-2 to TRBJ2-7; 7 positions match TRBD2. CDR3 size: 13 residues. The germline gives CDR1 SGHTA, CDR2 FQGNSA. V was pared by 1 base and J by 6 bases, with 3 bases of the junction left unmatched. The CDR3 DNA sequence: TGTGCCAGCAGCTTAGGGCGGGAGCTCGAGCAGTACTTC. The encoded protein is CASSLGRELEQYF. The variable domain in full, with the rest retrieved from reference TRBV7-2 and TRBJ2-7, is GAGVSQSPSNKVTEKGKDVELRCDPISGHTALYWYRQSLGQGLEFLIYFQGNSAPDKSGLPSDRFSAERTGGSVSTLTIQRTQQEDSAVYLCASSLGRELEQYFGPGTRLTVT.

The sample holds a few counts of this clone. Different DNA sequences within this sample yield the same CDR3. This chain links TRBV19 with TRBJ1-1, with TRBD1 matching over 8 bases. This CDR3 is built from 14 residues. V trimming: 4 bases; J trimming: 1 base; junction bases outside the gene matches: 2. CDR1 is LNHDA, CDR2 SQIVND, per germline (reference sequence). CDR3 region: CASSTQGANTEAFF. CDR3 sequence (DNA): TGTGCCAGTAGTACCCAGGGGGCGAACACTGAAGCTTTCTTT.

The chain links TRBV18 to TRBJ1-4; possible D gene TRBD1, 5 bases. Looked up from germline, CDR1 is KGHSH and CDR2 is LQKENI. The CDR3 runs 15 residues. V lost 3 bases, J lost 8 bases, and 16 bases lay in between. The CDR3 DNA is TGTGCCAGCTCACCTCAGTCTGGGGCAGCAGAAAAACTGTTTTTT. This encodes CASSPQSGAAEKLFF.

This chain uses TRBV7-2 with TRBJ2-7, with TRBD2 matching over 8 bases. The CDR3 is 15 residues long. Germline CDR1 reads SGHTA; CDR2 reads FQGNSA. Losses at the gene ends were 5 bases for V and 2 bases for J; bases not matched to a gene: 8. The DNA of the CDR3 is TGTGCCAGCAGCCCCCAACCGGGACTAGCCTACGAGCAGTACTTC. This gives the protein CASSPQPGLAYEQYF.

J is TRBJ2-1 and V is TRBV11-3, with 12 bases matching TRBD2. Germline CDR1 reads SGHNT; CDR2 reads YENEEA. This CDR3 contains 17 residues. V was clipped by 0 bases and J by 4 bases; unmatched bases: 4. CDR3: CASSLDRLAGGYNEQFF. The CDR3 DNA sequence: TGTGCCAGCAGCTTAGATCGTCTAGCGGGAGGGTACAATGAGCAGTTCTTC.

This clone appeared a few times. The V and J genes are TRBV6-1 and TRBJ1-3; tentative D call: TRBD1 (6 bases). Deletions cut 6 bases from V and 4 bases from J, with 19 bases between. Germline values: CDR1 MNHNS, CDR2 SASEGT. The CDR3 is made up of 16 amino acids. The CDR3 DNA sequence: TGTGCCAGCAGGGAAACAGCAGGGGTTATCGGAAACACCATATATTTT. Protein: CASRETAGVIGNTIYF.

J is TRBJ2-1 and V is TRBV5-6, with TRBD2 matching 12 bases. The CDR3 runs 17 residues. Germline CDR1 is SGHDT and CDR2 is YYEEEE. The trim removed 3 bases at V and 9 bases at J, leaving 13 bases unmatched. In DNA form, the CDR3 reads TGTGCCAGCAGCTCCCAACTAGCGGGGGGCTCCCTCACTGAGCAGTTCTTC. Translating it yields CASSSQLAGGSLTEQFF.

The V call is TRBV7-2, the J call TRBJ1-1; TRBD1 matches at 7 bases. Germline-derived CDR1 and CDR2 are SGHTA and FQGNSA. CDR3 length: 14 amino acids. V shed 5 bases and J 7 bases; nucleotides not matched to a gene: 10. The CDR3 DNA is TGTGCCAGCAGCCCGACAGGGATTGGGTATGAAGCTTTCTTT. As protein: CASSPTGIGYEAFF. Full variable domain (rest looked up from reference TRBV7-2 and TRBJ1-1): GAGVSQSPSNKVTEKGKDVELRCDPISGHTALYWYRQSLGQGLEFLIYFQGNSAPDKSGLPSDRFSAERTGGSVSTLTIQRTQQEDSAVYLCASSPTGIGYEAFFGQGTRLTVV.

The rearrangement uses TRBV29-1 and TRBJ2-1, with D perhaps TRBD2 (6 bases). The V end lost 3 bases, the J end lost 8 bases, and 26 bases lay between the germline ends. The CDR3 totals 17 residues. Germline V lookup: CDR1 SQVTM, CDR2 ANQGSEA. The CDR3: CSVDQRVTSRWYDEQFF. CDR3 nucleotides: TGCAGCGTTGATCAGCGGGTAACCTCCCGGTGGTACGATGAGCAGTTCTTC.

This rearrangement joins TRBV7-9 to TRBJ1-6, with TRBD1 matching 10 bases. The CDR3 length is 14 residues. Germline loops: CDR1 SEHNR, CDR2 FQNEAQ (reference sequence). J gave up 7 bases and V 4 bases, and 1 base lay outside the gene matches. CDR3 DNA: TGTGCCAGCAGCTCGGGACAGGGGAATTCACCCCTCCACTTT. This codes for CASSSGQGNSPLHF.

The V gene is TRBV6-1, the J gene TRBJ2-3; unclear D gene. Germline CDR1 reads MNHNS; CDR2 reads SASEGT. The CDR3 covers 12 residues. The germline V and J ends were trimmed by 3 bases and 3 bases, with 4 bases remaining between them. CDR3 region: CASSERTDTQYF. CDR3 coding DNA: TGTGCCAGCAGTGAGAGGACAGATACGCAGTATTTT.